In its sample, the clone carrying this T cell receptor (beta chain) was seen a few times. Trimming cost V 4 bases and J 5 bases; bases outside gene matches: 7. The germline V gene encodes CDR1 KGHDR and CDR2 SFDVKD. There are 16 residues in the CDR3. TCRdb fed the RT-PCR reads into MiXCR, producing one record per CDR3 protein. The data show about 680,000 distinct CDR3 sequences, approximately 15% seen once. This TCR was recovered from a female donor in good health, serving as a healthy control. Sequenced sample: memory CD4+ T cells from blood. The chain uses TRBV24-1 and TRBJ2-1; 10 bases line up with TRBD1. CDR3 loop: CATSELGTGADNEQFF. CDR3 in DNA: TGTGCCACCAGTGAGCTCGGGACAGGGGCGGACAATGAGCAGTTCTTC.